Reported below is one T cell receptor beta chain. The record originates from a study of shared clonotypes between healthy human individuals. V was cut by 3 bases and J by 0 bases, with 15 bases left in between. The CDR3 is 16 residues long. The germline gives CDR1 LNHNV, CDR2 YYDKDF (reference sequence). In the naive CD8 group, cells lacked CD45RO and were positively selected for CCR7, so terminally differentiated effector memory CD45RA+ cells were left out. Donors comprised only Caucasian adults living in Nashville, Tennessee. Template for every sorted-subset replicate PCR totaled around 200 ng DNA, roughly 30,000 T cell genomes. TCRdb keeps only in-frame clones here, not all; method: immunoSEQ multiplex PCR. The data contain about 680,000 clones, about 91% of them singletons.

The chain carries TRBV15 and TRBJ2-7; D tentatively fits TRBD1 or TRBD2 (5 bases each). The TCR was taken from a man aged 30 to 39 in good health. Sequencing input: naive CD8+ T cells sorted from blood. The CDR3: CATSRGRDSSSYEQYF. The DNA for the CDR3 is TGTGCCACCAGCAGGGGACGCGACAGCAGCTCCTACGAGCAGTACTTC.